The clone carrying this T cell receptor (beta chain) was counted at least ten times. Antigen: not known. The library targeted TCRbeta and was prepared with unique molecular identifiers. TCRdb analysed the PCR reads with MiXCR anew, one entry per CDR3 protein. The repertoire holds some 450,000 distinct CDR3 sequences, with roughly two fifths as singletons. The data were obtained in a study of T-cell reconstitution after alpha-beta-depleted transplantation in children. The study, taken as a whole, reports: Reportedly, roughly two months post-transplant, alpha-beta T cells arose from several hundred expanded graft clones. A year post-transplant, T-cell counts and diversity derived mostly from newly produced T cells. Diversity of TCRbeta at day 60 was high in some patients, arising from surviving recipient T cells and thymic progenitors.

Trimming shortened V by 4 bases and J by 5 bases, and 11 bases separated the two germline ends. This CDR3 contains 13 residues. Germline loops: CDR1 MDHEN, CDR2 SYDVKM. V is TRBV28 and J is TRBJ2-5, with a tentative D call TRBD1 (7 bases). The receptor was isolated from a girl aged 2-10 years with aplastic anemia, due to receive a stem cell transplant. Material: PBMCs, obtained before TCRalphabeta/CD19-depleted stem cell transplant. Written as DNA, the CDR3 is TGTGCCAGCAGTTCCAGGGGGGTGGAGACCCAGTACTTC. Its translation: CASSSRGVETQYF.